A single sample gave rise to the 3 T cell receptor beta chains below, sequenced in a study of T cell repertoires in aging, cancer and after chemotherapy. TCR beta rearrangements were amplified from peripheral blood genomic DNA. Multiplex touch-down PCR with TRB-A/B primers amplified rearranged V-D-J TRB sequences. TCRdb fed the multiplex PCR reads into MiXCR, producing one record per CDR3 protein. The repertoire holds over 650 distinct CDR3 sequences, with roughly 20% as singletons. The sequenced sample was blood. The receptors were sampled from a human donor with a blood cancer.

This clonotype is large (0.1 to 1%) in the sample. The CDR3 DNA sequence: TGTGCCTGGAGTAAAAACAGGGATTTCGACACTGAAGCTTTCTTT. Amino acids: CAWSKNRDFDTEAFF. The J gene is TRBJ1-1, the V gene TRBV30; possible D gene TRBD1, 6 bases. From germline, CDR1 is GTSNPN and CDR2 SVGIG (reference sequence). This CDR3 spans 15 amino acids. The ends were cut back, 2 bases at V and 3 bases at J, with 16 bases in the middle. Drawing the rest from reference TRBV30 and TRBJ1-1, the complete variable domain is SQTIHQWPATLVQPVGSPLSLECTVEGTSNPNLYWYRQAAGRGLQLLFYSVGIGQISSEVPQNLSASRPQDRQFILSSKKLLLSDSGFYLCAWSKNRDFDTEAFFGQGTRLTVV.

In this sample, this clonotype turned up many times. V usage is TRBV28 and J usage is TRBJ2-7, with D perhaps matching TRBD2 (5 bases). The CDR3 consists of 14 residues. The germline V gene has CDR1 MDHEN and CDR2 SYDVKM. Trimming removed 3 bases at V and 6 bases at J, with 15 bases between. CDR3 sequence (DNA): TGTGCCAGCAGTTTTGGGCCGGGGTTACGCGAGCAGTACTTC. This encodes CASSFGPGLREQYF.

This clonotype is labeled as large. The genes are TRBV19 and TRBJ1-6; 7 bases agree with TRBD1. J was trimmed by 7 bases and V by 10 bases; bases with no gene match: 13. Germline V gene lookup returns CDR1 LNHDA and CDR2 SQIVND (reference sequence). The CDR3 spans 15 residues. DNA for the CDR3: TGTGCCACAAAAAGAGGGGGCAAGGGGAATTCACCCCTCCACTTT. Its translation is CATKRGGKGNSPLHF.